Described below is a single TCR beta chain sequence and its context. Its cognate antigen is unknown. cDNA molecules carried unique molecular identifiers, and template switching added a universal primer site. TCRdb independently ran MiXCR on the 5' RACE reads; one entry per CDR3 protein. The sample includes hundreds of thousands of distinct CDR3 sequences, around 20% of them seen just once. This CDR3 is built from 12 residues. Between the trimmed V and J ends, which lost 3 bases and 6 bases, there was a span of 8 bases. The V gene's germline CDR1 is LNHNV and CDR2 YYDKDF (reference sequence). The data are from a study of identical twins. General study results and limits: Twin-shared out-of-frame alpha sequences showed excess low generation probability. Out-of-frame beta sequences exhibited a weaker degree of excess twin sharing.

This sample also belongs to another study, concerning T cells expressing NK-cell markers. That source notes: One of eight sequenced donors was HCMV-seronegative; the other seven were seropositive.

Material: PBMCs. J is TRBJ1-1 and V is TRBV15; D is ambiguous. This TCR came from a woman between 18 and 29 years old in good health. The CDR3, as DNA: TGTGCCACCAGCAGGGGGATGGCTGAAGCTTTCTTT. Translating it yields CATSRGMAEAFF.